This T cell receptor (beta chain) was found in a study of T cells in Graves' hyperthyroidism and ophthalmopathy (dated by TCRdb to the late 2010s). Broadly, across the study: Peripheral blood was sampled at the time of initial diagnosis, prior to any treatment. To identify distinguishing TCR V-J signatures, a discovery cohort of some 100 patients was used, comprising roughly 45 with Graves' ophthalmopathy and 57 with stable Graves' hyperthyroidism. Prospective prediction of ophthalmopathy was tested in an independent validation cohort of 18 to 20 hyperthyroidism patients and 15 to 17 patients who later progressed to ophthalmopathy. The 95 to 100 discovery patients were randomly split 7:3 into training and test sets. Thyroid tissue and blood T-cell repertoires from about six Graves' hyperthyroidism patients were also compared in the study. Once sampling was done, hyperthyroidism patients were given methimazole at a starting dose of 30 mg daily, whereas ophthalmopathy patients were given high-dose intravenous methylprednisolone. TCR Vbeta CDR3 sequencing of 135 peripheral blood samples (approximately 44 ophthalmopathy, 75 to 80 hyperthyroidism and roughly 17 progressor patients) is reported in the paper.

In this sample, this clonotype turned up a few times. It has no known antigen specificity. Within one base of it there is no much larger clone, and no base qualities were kept. Stable Graves' hyperthyroidism was defined as no progression to ophthalmopathy during 18 months of follow-up. Hyperthyroidism patients were newly diagnosed, had a disease duration of under 2 months, and were aged 18 to 65 years. Exclusion was applied to patients with uncontrolled infections, other autoimmune diseases, pregnancy or lactation. Diagnoses were based on clinical symptoms, serum thyroxine and TRAb, thyroid ultrasound and orbital computed tomography. Ficoll-Paque density gradient centrifugation was used to isolate PBMCs from approximately 10 ml of fresh peripheral blood. Total RNA was extracted with Trizol reagent, and quality was checked on an Agilent 2100 Bioanalyzer. TCR beta CDR3 regions were amplified from RNA transcripts. The TCR CDR3 was subjected to a first round of RT-PCR using the HTBI primer set and the Qiagen OneStep RT-PCR kit. A second multiplex PCR round built the libraries, followed by size selection and purification. Libraries were sequenced paired-end with 100 bp reads on an Illumina HiSeq2000. In the original analysis: SOAPnuke was used to process the raw data, throwing out any read that contained adapters or uncalled bases, had a mean Phred below 15, or lacked an exact constant-primer or identifier match. COPE v1.2.5 was used to merge the high-quality paired reads, and each unique nucleotide sequence was defined as a clonotype. MiTCR v1.1 was used to align the clonotypes against IMGT TRBV, TRBD and TRBJ reference segments. Only V-J combinations with frequency above 0.0001, covering 98% to 99.2% of repertoires, were analysed. A TCS score was defined as the ratio between F50 (clonal expansion) and ExV (chaos), using BLOSUM62-based TCRdist between CDR3 peptides within each V-J. Welch's t-statistics and random forest reduced 450 to 600 V-J features to about 13, which were used in a naive Bayes classifier (R e1071). TCRdb itself trimmed the public reads at Q25 with fastp, ran MiXCR and retained productive beta chains. For every CDR3 protein sequence, its rows merge into one entry that carries the most common genes and DNA. TCRdb's processing, not the authors' own work, is the source of the V and J calls. The sample has fewer than 400,000 distinct CDR3 sequences on record, about 25% of them singletons. The ten largest clones capture less than 75% of the sample.

Per the germline V gene, SGHVS is the CDR1 and FQNEAQ is the CDR2. Its CDR3 holds 16 amino acids, cysteine through phenylalanine. This entry keeps only the CDR3 DNA: 48 bases, framed from base 1. Relative to germline, V is missing 4 bases and J is missing 5 bases, with 9 bases of the junction outside any gene match. The paper's findings and limits, for the study overall: Sample size was not statistically predetermined, and blinding of investigators to group allocation was not performed. In cross-validation, a model built on a 13 V-J signature told ophthalmopathy apart from stable hyperthyroidism with 85% to 90% sensitivity and about 81% specificity, and in testing the same model reached 80%/75%. In validation, the model predicted progression to ophthalmopathy with 55% to 71% sensitivity and approximately 74% specificity, a median of about 6 months before onset. Blood samples also contained most of the expanded thyroid clonotypes (frequency above 0.001), which suggests that blood repertoires may reflect thyroid immune responses.

This sequence was found in a man between 50 and 59 years old with Graves' hyperthyroidism. The V and J genes are TRBV7-8 and TRBJ2-2, and 8 junction bases match TRBD1. Sequences were obtained from blood. CDR3 reads: CASSYSTGVGTGELFF. The DNA reads as follows: TGTGCCAGCAGCTATTCGACAGGGGTCGGGACCGGGGAGCTGTTTTTT. Extended through the reference TRBV7-8 and TRBJ2-2 proteins, this CDR3 yields the full variable domain: GAGVSQSPRYKVAKRGQDVALRCDPISGHVSLFWYQQALGQGPEFLTYFQNEAQLDKSGLPSDRFFAERPEGSVSTLKIQRTQQEDSAVYLCASSYSTGVGTGELFFGEGSRLTVL.